The present T cell receptor beta chain was sequenced within a study of CD8 T cells in ankylosing spondylitis. V dropped 8 bases and J dropped 2; count of bases not matched to a gene: 7. The germline gives CDR1 MDHEN, CDR2 SYDVKM. CDR3 length equals 15 residues. There are a few counts of this clonotype. The target antigen is unknown. It was by quantitative 5'-RACE with molecular barcodes that TCR beta libraries were made. MiXCR, applied by TCRdb to the 5' RACE reads, yields one record per CDR3 protein. Of about 700,000 distinct CDR3 sequences in the sample, roughly 20% were seen once. Broader study findings: One TCR beta motif, made up of 7 or 8 highly homologous variants, appeared characteristic of ankylosing spondylitis blood. Significant enrichment of disease-linked clones was reportedly seen in matched ankylosing spondylitis synovial fluid. Reactive arthritis synovial fluid and blood were previously reported to contain some motif variants.

Sequencing used blood, either unsorted or a sorted T cell fraction (not recorded which). This chain links TRBV28 with TRBJ2-7; TRBD2 aligns across 12 bases. This sequence was found in a male donor with ankylosing spondylitis. CDR3 residues: CASSTSGSLTYEQYF. CDR3 nucleotides: TGTGCCAGCTCGACTAGCGGGAGCCTAACCTACGAGCAGTACTTC.